These T cell receptor beta chains were read from a single sample in a study of blood T cells in healthy people across ages. Using its own MiXCR run on the 5' RACE reads, TCRdb lists one record per CDR3 protein. The sample lists some 850,000 distinct CDR3 sequences; under 30% were seen once. The same data also contributed to another study, on T cells of mothers and their children.

The sample comprised blood. Receptor source: a boy aged 5-17 years in good health. Both conserved end residues are part of each CDR3. A D gene is named only where the DNA matches it firmly. Clone size appears in some rows only: once, few, many, or a class for an expanded clone.

V: TRBV5-1
length: 15
J: TRBJ2-3
D: TRBD2
size: NA
DNA: TGCGCCAGCAGTAAAGGTCGGGGGGGCGCCGATACGCAGTATTTT
CDR3: CASSKGRGGADTQYF

V: TRBV10-3
length: 15
J: TRBJ2-7
D: TRBD1
size: many
DNA: TGTGCCATCAGTGATTCAGGACAGGGGGGATACGAGCAGTACTTC
CDR3: CAISDSGQGGYEQYF

V: TRBV29-1
length: 12
J: TRBJ2-7
D: NA
size: few
DNA: TGCAGCGTATGGGACACCTCCTACGAGCAGTACTTC
CDR3: CSVWDTSYEQYF

V: TRBV7-9
length: 17
J: TRBJ1-2
D: TRBD1
size: once
DNA: TGTGCCAGCAGCCCACAGACAGGGGGCCCGTTTAACTATGGCTACACCTTC
CDR3: CASSPQTGGPFNYGYTF

V: TRBV27
length: 15
J: TRBJ2-7
D: NA
size: NA
DNA: TGTGCCAGCAGTTTAGGGGCTACCTCTTCCTACGAGCAGTACTTC
CDR3: CASSLGATSSYEQYF

V: TRBV20-1
length: 16
J: TRBJ1-1
D: NA
size: few
DNA: TGCAGTGCTAGAGTTGGGAAGGGGCTTGTGAACACTGAAGCTTTCTTT
CDR3: CSARVGKGLVNTEAFF

V: TRBV2
length: 14
J: TRBJ1-1
D: TRBD1
size: few
DNA: TGTGCCAGCCACCCCCGGGACAGGAACACTGAAGCTTTCTTT
CDR3: CASHPRDRNTEAFF

V: TRBV12-3/TRBV12-4
length: 14
J: TRBJ1-1
D: TRBD1
size: NA
DNA: TGTGCCAGCCAAGGACAGGTCCTAAACACTGAAGCTTTCTTT
CDR3: CASQGQVLNTEAFF

V: TRBV11-2
length: 14
J: TRBJ2-5
D: NA
size: NA
DNA: TGTGCCAGCAGCGACGACCCGATTCAAGAGACCCAGTACTTC
CDR3: CASSDDPIQETQYF

V: TRBV28
length: 16
J: TRBJ2-5
D: TRBD2
size: NA
DNA: TGTGCCAGCAGTTTATATAGCGGGGGTCCCCAGGAGACCCAGTACTTC
CDR3: CASSLYSGGPQETQYF

V: TRBV6-5
length: 13
J: TRBJ1-4
D: NA
size: NA
DNA: TGTGCCGGCAGTTCGGGATACGGGGAAAAACTGTTTTTT
CDR3: CAGSSGYGEKLFF

V: TRBV30
length: 15
J: TRBJ1-1
D: NA
size: once
DNA: TGTGCCTGGAGTCCTCGATTAAGAGGCGGCACTGAAGCTTTCTTT
CDR3: CAWSPRLRGGTEAFF

V: TRBV29-1
length: 12
J: TRBJ2-3
D: NA
size: NA
DNA: TGCAGCGTTCGACACTTCGGAGATACGCAGTATTTT
CDR3: CSVRHFGDTQYF

V: TRBV27
length: 13
J: TRBJ2-7
D: NA
size: few
DNA: TGTGCCAGCAGTACACAGGGTCTCGGCGAGCAGTACTTC
CDR3: CASSTQGLGEQYF

V: TRBV11-2
length: 15
J: TRBJ2-5
D: TRBD1
size: NA
DNA: TGTGCCAGCAGCTTAAGGGACAGGGCAGCGGAGACCCAGTACTTC
CDR3: CASSLRDRAAETQYF

V: TRBV15
length: 20
J: TRBJ2-1
D: TRBD2
size: few
DNA: TGTGCCACCAGCGGCCCCACGGGACTAGCGGGGGGGAGCTCCTACAATGAGCAGTTCTTC
CDR3: CATSGPTGLAGGSSYNEQFF

V: TRBV5-1
length: 16
J: TRBJ2-4
D: TRBD1
size: NA
DNA: TGCGCCAGCAGCCCACAGGGGGCTGGAGGCAAAAACATTCAGTACTTC
CDR3: CASSPQGAGGKNIQYF

V: TRBV13
length: 15
J: TRBJ2-7
D: NA
size: few
DNA: TGTGCCAGCAGCTCCATCCGGGACGGGGCGTACGAGCAGTACTTC
CDR3: CASSSIRDGAYEQYF

V: TRBV6-5
length: 15
J: TRBJ1-3
D: TRBD1
size: NA
DNA: TGTGCCAGCAGTCCCATCCAGGGGGCTGGAAACACCATATATTTT
CDR3: CASSPIQGAGNTIYF

V: TRBV15
length: 17
J: TRBJ2-5
D: NA
size: NA
DNA: TGTGCCACCAGCGGGACATACACGAAGGGGGATATCGAGACCCAGTACTTC
CDR3: CATSGTYTKGDIETQYF

V: TRBV10-3
length: 18
J: TRBJ1-6
D: NA
size: NA
DNA: TGTGCCATCAGTGACCTCGGGGCGACGAGCTCCTATAATTCACCCCTCCACTTT
CDR3: CAISDLGATSSYNSPLHF

V: TRBV20-1
length: 12
J: TRBJ1-3
D: NA
size: many
DNA: TGCAGTTCGGGATACTCTGGAAACACCATATATTTT
CDR3: CSSGYSGNTIYF

V: TRBV27
length: 14
J: TRBJ1-2
D: NA
size: few
DNA: TGTGCCAGCAGTGTCGACAGGAGTGCTAGCGGCTACACCTTC
CDR3: CASSVDRSASGYTF

V: TRBV6-5
length: 15
J: TRBJ2-1
D: NA
size: few
DNA: TGTGCCAGCAGTTACGATACAGGACGCTACAATGAGCAGTTCTTC
CDR3: CASSYDTGRYNEQFF

V: TRBV5-1
length: 15
J: TRBJ2-2
D: TRBD1
size: few
DNA: TGCGCCAGCAGCTTGGGGACAGGGGTCAGCGGGGAGCTGTTTTTT
CDR3: CASSLGTGVSGELFF

V: TRBV5-1
length: 16
J: TRBJ2-5
D: NA
size: few
DNA: TGCGCCAGCAGCTTAGTCAGACGGGACTACCAAGAGACCCAGTACTTC
CDR3: CASSLVRRDYQETQYF

V: TRBV12-3/TRBV12-4
length: 14
J: TRBJ2-5
D: NA
size: few
DNA: TGTGCCAGCAGTTTACCCCGGACGGCGGAGACCCAGTACTTC
CDR3: CASSLPRTAETQYF

V: TRBV2
length: 16
J: TRBJ2-7
D: TRBD1
size: few
DNA: TGTGCCAGCAGTGAAACCCCCTCAGGGGGCGCGGGAGAGCAGTACTTC
CDR3: CASSETPSGGAGEQYF

V: TRBV6-1
length: 15
J: TRBJ2-7
D: NA
size: few
DNA: TGTGCCAGCAGTGTCCGGGACACTAGCTCCTACGAGCAGTACTTC
CDR3: CASSVRDTSSYEQYF

V: TRBV4-1
length: 15
J: TRBJ1-2
D: TRBD1
size: NA
DNA: TGCGCCAGCAGCCAAGCGGAGGGGGCAGACTATGGCTACACCTTC
CDR3: CASSQAEGADYGYTF

V: TRBV29-1
length: 14
J: TRBJ1-2
D: NA
size: few
DNA: TGCAGCGTTGTTGGGGGGGCCGTATACTACGGCTACACCTTC
CDR3: CSVVGGAVYYGYTF

V: TRBV5-5
length: 16
J: TRBJ2-3
D: NA
size: NA
DNA: TGTGCCAGCAGCTTGTCGGCGAGGGGGGGCCCGGATACGCAGTATTTT
CDR3: CASSLSARGGPDTQYF

V: TRBV20-1
length: 15
J: TRBJ1-4
D: TRBD1
size: few
DNA: TGCAGTGCTAGAGATACAGGGGCCGGTTTGGAAAAACTGTTTTTT
CDR3: CSARDTGAGLEKLFF

V: TRBV12-3/TRBV12-4
length: 15
J: TRBJ2-5
D: TRBD1
size: few
DNA: TGTGCCAGCAGCCCGGGAGCGGACAGGGTAGAGACCCAGTACTTC
CDR3: CASSPGADRVETQYF

V: TRBV29-1
length: 15
J: TRBJ2-3
D: TRBD2
size: NA
DNA: TGCAGCGTTGGATCGGCGGGGGGGCCTACAGATACGCAGTATTTT
CDR3: CSVGSAGGPTDTQYF